The subject of this entry is one TCR beta chain. After removal of 5 bases from V and 7 bases from J, the junction contained 8 bases not matched to a gene. In germline, CDR1 is MDHEN, CDR2 SYDVKM. The CDR3 runs 15 residues. The table came from immunoSEQ multiplex PCR; TCRdb's copy has only in-frame clones and leaves some out. Altogether 300,000 to 350,000 clones are present, 90% being singletons, with the ten largest covering around 4.3%. This entry comes from a study of blood T cell repertoires in COVID-19. The chain uses TRBV28 and TRBJ1-4; 9 bases agree with TRBD1. The sequenced sample was PBMCs or T cells enriched from blood (not recorded which). This TCR was sampled from a woman aged 18-29 years with acute COVID-19. The chain's CDR3 is CASSEPGQGGEKLFF. CDR3 in DNA: TGTGCCAGCAGTGAACCGGGACAGGGTGGTGAAAAACTGTTTTTT.